The 8 T cell receptor beta chains below come from one sample, sequenced in a study of cytomegalovirus exposure and HLA in healthy donors. Researchers ran the PCR with 60 Vbeta and 13 Jbeta primers. Here immunoSEQ multiplex PCR was the method, and the copy in TCRdb shows in-frame clones only, minus some. The sample lists under 200,000 clones, 84% seen once, with roughly 6.5% in the top ten. Sequencing was performed on PBMCs. These receptors were collected from a man aged 50 or older in good health and CMV-seropositive.

The V and J genes are TRBV19 and TRBJ1-2; TRBD1 is a possible D gene (6 bases). Trimming took 4 bases from V and 4 from J, leaving 10 bases between them. From germline, CDR1 is LNHDA and CDR2 SQIVND (reference sequence). This CDR3 contains 13 residues. The DNA for the CDR3 is TGTGCCAGTAGTAAACAGGGTACCTATGGCTACACCTTC. Amino acid sequence: CASSKQGTYGYTF.

The genes are TRBV9 and TRBJ1-2, with D possibly TRBD1 on 5 matching bases. V lost 4 bases, J lost 3 bases, and 22 bases lay in between. This CDR3 comprises 17 residues. CDR1 and CDR2 from the germline V gene are SGDLS and YYNGEE. The CDR3 sequence is CASSPRDRPFSDYGYTF. Here the CDR3 DNA reads TGTGCCAGCAGCCCGCGGGACCGCCCGTTCTCAGACTATGGCTACACCTTC.

This clone has a single count. V and J are TRBV19 and TRBJ2-3, with D unresolved. The V end lost 3 bases, the J end lost 1 base, and 8 bases lay between the germline ends. Germline lookup yields CDR1 LNHDA and CDR2 SQIVND (reference sequence). This CDR3 has 14 residues. The CDR3 sequence: CASSIPERTDTQYF. DNA of the CDR3: TGTGCCAGTAGTATCCCGGAGCGCACAGATACGCAGTATTTT.

This chain uses TRBV9 with TRBJ2-3, with 8 bases matching TRBD2. Unmatched junction bases numbered 6, after V lost 3 bases and J lost 0 bases. There are 16 residues in the CDR3. From germline, CDR1 is SGDLS and CDR2 YYNGEE. For the CDR3, the DNA is TGTGCCAGCAGCGCCTATAGCGGGGCTAGCACAGATACGCAGTATTTT. Its translation is CASSAYSGASTDTQYF.

This clone was seen once. The chain uses TRBV12-5 and TRBJ2-1; D is uncertain. The germline V gene encodes CDR1 LGHNT and CDR2 FRNRAP. The CDR3 totals 12 residues. The V end was cut by 5 bases, the J end by 7 bases, with 9 bases between. CDR3 sequence (DNA): TGTGCTAGTGGTCCCCTAGTAAATGAGCAGTTCTTC. Translating it yields CASGPLVNEQFF.

V and J are TRBV30 and TRBJ2-3; 7 bases match TRBD2. V was pared by 0 bases and J by 1 base, with 4 bases of the junction left unmatched. The CDR3 consists of 15 residues. Looked up from germline, CDR1 is GTSNPN and CDR2 is SVGIG (reference sequence). CDR3 region: CAWSVGGRGTDTQYF. CDR3 coding DNA: TGTGCCTGGAGTGTAGGCGGGAGAGGCACAGATACGCAGTATTTT.

CDR3 region: CASSFGGSYEQYF. DNA for the CDR3: TGTGCCAGCAGCTTTGGCGGTTCTTACGAGCAGTACTTC. V usage is TRBV7-9 and J usage is TRBJ2-5; D call uncertain. The last part of the DNA fits TRBJ2-7 better; the J call may be wrong. The CDR3 runs to 13 residues. The V gene's germline CDR1 is SEHNR and CDR2 FQNEAQ (reference sequence).

V is TRBV10-2 and J is TRBJ2-1, with TRBD1 as a possible D gene (5 bases). Germline-derived CDR1 and CDR2 are WSHSY and SAAADI. V lost 6 bases to trimming and J lost 1 base, with 7 bases between them. CDR3 length equals 13 residues. CDR3 region: CASRDRSYNEQFF. Here the CDR3 DNA reads TGCGCCAGCAGAGACAGATCCTACAATGAGCAGTTCTTC.